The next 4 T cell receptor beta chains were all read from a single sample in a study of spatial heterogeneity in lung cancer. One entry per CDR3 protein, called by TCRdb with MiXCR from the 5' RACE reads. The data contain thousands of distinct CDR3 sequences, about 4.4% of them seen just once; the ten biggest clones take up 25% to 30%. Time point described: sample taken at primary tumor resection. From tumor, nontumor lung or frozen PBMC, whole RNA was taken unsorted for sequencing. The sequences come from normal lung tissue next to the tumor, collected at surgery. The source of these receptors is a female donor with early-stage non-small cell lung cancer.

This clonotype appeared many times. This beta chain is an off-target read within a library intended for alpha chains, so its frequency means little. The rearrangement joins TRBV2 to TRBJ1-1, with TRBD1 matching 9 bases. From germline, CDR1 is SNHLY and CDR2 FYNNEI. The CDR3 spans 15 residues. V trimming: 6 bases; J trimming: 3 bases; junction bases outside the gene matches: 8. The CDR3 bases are TGTGCCAGCAGCCCCGGGACAGGGTTGGACACTGAAGCTTTCTTT. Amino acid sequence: CASSPGTGLDTEAFF.

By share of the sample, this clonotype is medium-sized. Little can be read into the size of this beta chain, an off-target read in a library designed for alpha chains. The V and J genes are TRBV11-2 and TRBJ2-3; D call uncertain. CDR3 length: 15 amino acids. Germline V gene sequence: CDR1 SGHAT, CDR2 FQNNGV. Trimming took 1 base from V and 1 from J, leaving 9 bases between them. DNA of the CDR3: TGTGCCAGCAGCTTAGGTCTAGGAGGCACAGATACGCAGTATTTT. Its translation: CASSLGLGGTDTQYF.

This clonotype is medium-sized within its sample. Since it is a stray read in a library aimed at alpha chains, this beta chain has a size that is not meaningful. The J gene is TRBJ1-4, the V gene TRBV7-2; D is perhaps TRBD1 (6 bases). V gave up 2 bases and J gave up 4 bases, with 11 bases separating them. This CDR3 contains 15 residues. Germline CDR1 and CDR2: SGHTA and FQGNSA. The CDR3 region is CASSLPVGGNEKLFF. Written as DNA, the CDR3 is TGTGCCAGCAGCTTACCGGTAGGGGGTAATGAAAAACTGTTTTTT.

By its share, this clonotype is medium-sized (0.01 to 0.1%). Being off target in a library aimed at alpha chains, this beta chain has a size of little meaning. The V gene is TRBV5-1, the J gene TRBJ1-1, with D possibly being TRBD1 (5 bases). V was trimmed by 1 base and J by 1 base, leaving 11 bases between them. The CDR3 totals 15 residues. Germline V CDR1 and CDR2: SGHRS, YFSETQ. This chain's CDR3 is CASSLSGTANTEAFF. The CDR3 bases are TGCGCCAGCAGCTTGTCCGGGACGGCGAACACTGAAGCTTTCTTT. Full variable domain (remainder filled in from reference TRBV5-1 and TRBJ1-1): KAGVTQTPRYLIKTRGQQVTLSCSPISGHRSVSWYQQTPGQGLQFLFEYFSETQRNKGNFPGRFSGRQFSNSRSEMNVSTLELGDSALYLCASSLSGTANTEAFFGQGTRLTVV.